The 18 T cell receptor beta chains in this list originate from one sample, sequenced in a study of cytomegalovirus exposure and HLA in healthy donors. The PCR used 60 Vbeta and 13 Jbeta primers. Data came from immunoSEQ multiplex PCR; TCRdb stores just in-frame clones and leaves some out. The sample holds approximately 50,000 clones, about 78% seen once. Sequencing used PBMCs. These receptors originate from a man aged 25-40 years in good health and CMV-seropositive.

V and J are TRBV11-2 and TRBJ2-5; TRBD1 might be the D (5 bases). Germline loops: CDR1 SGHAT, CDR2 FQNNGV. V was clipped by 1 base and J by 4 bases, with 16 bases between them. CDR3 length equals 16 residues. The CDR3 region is CASSLVSHRRSETQYF. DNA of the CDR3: TGTGCCAGCAGCTTAGTTTCGCACAGGCGTTCAGAGACCCAGTACTTC.

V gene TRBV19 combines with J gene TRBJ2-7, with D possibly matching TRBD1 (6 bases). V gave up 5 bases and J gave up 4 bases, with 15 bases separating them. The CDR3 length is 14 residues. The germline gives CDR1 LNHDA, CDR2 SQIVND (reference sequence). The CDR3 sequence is CASSHSGQPYEQYF. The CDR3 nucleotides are TGTGCCAGTAGTCACTCCGGACAGCCTTACGAGCAGTACTTC.

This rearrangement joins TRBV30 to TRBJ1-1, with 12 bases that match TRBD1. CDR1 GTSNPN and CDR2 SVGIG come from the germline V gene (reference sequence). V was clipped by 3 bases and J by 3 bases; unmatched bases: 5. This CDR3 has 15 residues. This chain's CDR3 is CAWRRDRGLYTEAFF. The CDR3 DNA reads TGTGCCTGGAGAAGGGACAGGGGGCTGTACACTGAAGCTTTCTTT.

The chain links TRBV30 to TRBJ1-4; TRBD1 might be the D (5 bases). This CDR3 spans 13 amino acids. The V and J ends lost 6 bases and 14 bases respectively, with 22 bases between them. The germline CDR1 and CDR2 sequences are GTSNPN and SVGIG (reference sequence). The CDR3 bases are TGTGCCTGCAACCGGGGGGTCGGCGGGATTCTGTTTTTT. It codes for CACNRGVGGILFF.

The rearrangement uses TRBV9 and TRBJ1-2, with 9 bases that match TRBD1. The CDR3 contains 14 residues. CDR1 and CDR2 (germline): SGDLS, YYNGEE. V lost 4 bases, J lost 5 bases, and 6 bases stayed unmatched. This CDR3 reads CASSPPQGAYGYTF. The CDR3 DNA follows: TGTGCCAGCAGCCCTCCACAGGGGGCTTATGGCTACACCTTC.

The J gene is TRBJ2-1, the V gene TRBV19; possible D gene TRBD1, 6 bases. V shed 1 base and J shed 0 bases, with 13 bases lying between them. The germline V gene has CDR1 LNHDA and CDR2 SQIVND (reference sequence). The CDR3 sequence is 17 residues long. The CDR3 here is CASSIVGQFSSYNEQFF. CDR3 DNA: TGTGCCAGTAGTATAGTCGGACAGTTTAGCTCCTACAATGAGCAGTTCTTC.

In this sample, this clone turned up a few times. The CDR3 DNA sequence: TGTGCCATCAGTGAGTCGATGGGACAGTTAACCAATCAGCCCCAGCATTTT. Protein product: CAISESMGQLTNQPQHF. V usage is TRBV10-3 and J usage is TRBJ1-5, with 7 bases that match TRBD1. The CDR3 is 17 amino acids. Trimming cost V 0 bases and J 3 bases; bases outside gene matches: 8. Per germline, CDR1 ENHRY and CDR2 SYGVKD.

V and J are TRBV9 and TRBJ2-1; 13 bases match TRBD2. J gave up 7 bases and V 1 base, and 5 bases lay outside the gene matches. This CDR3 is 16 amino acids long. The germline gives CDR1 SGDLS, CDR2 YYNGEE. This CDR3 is CASSVSTSGGANEQFF. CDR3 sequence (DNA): TGTGCCAGCAGCGTATCCACTAGCGGGGGGGCAAATGAGCAGTTCTTC.

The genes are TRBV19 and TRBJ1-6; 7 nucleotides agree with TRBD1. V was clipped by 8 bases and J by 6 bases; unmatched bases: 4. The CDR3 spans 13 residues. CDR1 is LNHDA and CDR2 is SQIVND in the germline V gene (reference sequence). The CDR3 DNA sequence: TGTGCCAGTTCAGGGGGAGGTAATTCACCCCTCCACTTT. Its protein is CASSGGGNSPLHF.

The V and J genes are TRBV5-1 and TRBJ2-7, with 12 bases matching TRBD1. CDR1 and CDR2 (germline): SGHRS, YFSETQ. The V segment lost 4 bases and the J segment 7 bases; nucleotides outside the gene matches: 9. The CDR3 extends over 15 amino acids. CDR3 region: CASSAGTGGSWEQYF. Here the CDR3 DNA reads TGCGCCAGCAGCGCTGGGACAGGGGGCTCTTGGGAGCAGTACTTC.

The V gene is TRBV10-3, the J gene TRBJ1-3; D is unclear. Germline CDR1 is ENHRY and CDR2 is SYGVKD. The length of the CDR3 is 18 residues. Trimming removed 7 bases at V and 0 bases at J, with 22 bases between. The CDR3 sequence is CAITSPAGEGGSGNTIYF. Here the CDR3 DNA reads TGTGCCATCACGTCCCCGGCTGGTGAGGGAGGCTCTGGAAACACCATATATTTT.

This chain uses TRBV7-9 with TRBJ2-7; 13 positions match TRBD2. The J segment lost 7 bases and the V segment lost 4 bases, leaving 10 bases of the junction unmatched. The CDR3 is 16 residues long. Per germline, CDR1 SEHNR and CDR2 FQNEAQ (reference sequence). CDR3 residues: CASSYGTSGVLGEQYF. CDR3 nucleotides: TGTGCCAGCAGCTACGGGACTAGCGGGGTCCTGGGGGAGCAGTACTTC.

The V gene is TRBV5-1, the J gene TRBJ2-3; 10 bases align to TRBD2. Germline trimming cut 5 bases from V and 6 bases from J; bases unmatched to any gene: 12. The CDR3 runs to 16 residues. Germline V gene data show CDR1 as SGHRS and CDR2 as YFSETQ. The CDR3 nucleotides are TGCGCCAGCAGGGCGAGCGGGGGGGCCTCTGGGGATACGCAGTATTTT. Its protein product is CASRASGGASGDTQYF.

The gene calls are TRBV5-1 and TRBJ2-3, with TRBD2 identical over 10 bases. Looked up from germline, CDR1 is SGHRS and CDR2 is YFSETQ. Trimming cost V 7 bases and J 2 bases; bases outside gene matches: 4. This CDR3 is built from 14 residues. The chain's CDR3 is CASGLAVYTDTQYF. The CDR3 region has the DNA TGCGCCAGCGGACTAGCGGTATACACAGATACGCAGTATTTT.

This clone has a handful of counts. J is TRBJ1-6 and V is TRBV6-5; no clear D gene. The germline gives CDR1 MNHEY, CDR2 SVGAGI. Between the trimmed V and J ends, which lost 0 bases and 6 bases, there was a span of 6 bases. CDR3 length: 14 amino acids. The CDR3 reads CASSYSGGNSPLHF. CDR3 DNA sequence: TGTGCCAGCAGTTACTCGGGAGGTAATTCACCCCTCCACTTT.

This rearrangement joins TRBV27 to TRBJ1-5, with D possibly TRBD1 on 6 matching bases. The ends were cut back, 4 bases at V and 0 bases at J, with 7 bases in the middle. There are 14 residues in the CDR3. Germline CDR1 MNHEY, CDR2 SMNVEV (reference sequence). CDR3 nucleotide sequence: TGTGCCAGCAGTTCAGGGGATAGCAATCAGCCCCAGCATTTT. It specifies CASSSGDSNQPQHF.

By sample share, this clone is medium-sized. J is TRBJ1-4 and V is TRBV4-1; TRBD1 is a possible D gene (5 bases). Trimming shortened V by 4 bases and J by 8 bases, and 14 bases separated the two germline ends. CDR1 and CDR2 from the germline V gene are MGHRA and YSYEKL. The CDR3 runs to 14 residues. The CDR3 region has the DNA TGCGCCAGCAGCCTACAACAGGAAGGGGAAAAACTGTTTTTT. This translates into CASSLQQEGEKLFF.

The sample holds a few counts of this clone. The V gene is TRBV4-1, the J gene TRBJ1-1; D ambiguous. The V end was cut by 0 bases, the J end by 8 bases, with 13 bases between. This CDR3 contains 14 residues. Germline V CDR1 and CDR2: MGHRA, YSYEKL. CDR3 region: CASSQEPRRLEAFF. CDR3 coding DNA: TGCGCCAGCAGCCAAGAACCGCGGCGGCTCGAAGCTTTCTTT.